Listed below are T cell receptor beta chains from one sample, sequenced in a study of CD4+ T cells in melanoma. TCRdb's table, derived via immunoSEQ multiplex PCR, lists solely in-frame clones and lacks some. This sample has about 21,000 clones, with approximately 80% found just once. The specimen was cells from a culture (not recorded whether cultured in vitro). The source of these receptors is a human donor with melanoma. CDR3s include the opening cysteine and the closing phenylalanine or tryptophan. A D gene is named only where the DNA matches it firmly. Part of the rows lack a size; the others show once, few, many or a class for expanded clones.

cdr3_length	clone_size	d_call	v_call	j_call	cdr3_aa	cdr3_nt
15	NA	TRBD1	TRBV5-6	TRBJ2-7	CASSLVGDRTYEQYF	TGTGCCAGCAGCTTGGTTGGGGACAGAACCTACGAGCAGTACTTC
14	NA	NA	TRBV9	TRBJ1-1	CASSVDRVNTEAFF	TGTGCCAGCAGCGTAGACAGGGTAAACACTGAAGCTTTCTTT
16	NA	TRBD1	TRBV5-1	TRBJ1-2	CASSPGQGRVNYGYTF	TGCGCCAGCAGCCCGGGACAGGGGCGGGTGAATTATGGCTACACCTTC
16	NA	NA	TRBV19	TRBJ1-6	CATPLAFSSYNSPLHF	TGTGCCACCCCCCTCGCCTTTAGCTCCTATAATTCACCCCTCCACTTT
13	NA	TRBD2	TRBV29-1	TRBJ2-5	CSETGGLQETQYF	TGCAGCGAGACGGGGGGACTCCAAGAGACCCAGTACTTC
14	few	NA	TRBV7-2	TRBJ2-2	CASSLAGRTGELFF	TGTGCCAGCAGCTTGGCAGGGCGCACCGGGGAGCTGTTTTTT
13	NA	NA	TRBV30	TRBJ1-2	CAWSPATDYGYTF	TGTGCCTGGAGTCCCGCAACAGACTATGGCTACACCTTC
14	NA	TRBD2	TRBV7-7	TRBJ2-1	CASSLAGPYNEQFF	TGTGCTAGCAGCTTAGCGGGGCCCTACAATGAGCAGTTCTTC
16	NA	TRBD1	TRBV2	TRBJ1-5	CASRGDRGYNNQPQHF	TGTGCCAGCCGGGGGGACAGGGGGTACAACAATCAGCCCCAGCATTTT
15	NA	NA	TRBV19	TRBJ1-5	CASSIGQGGNQPQHF	TGTGCCAGTAGTATCGGTCAGGGTGGCAATCAGCCCCAGCATTTT
16	NA	NA	TRBV29-1	TRBJ1-2	CSVEGSSGTENYGYTF	TGCAGCGTTGAGGGCTCCTCCGGGACCGAGAACTATGGCTACACCTTC
16	NA	TRBD1	TRBV9	TRBJ1-2	CASSVGPGQGQGGYTF	TGTGCCAGCAGCGTAGGCCCCGGACAGGGACAAGGGGGCTACACCTTC
13	NA	NA	TRBV6-1	TRBJ2-7	CASSAGLWYEQYF	TGTGCCAGCAGCGCAGGGCTTTGGTACGAGCAGTACTTC
16	few	TRBD1	TRBV7-9	TRBJ1-2	CASSLGDRAARYGYTF	TGTGCCAGCAGCTTAGGGGACAGGGCGGCACGCTATGGCTACACCTTC
15	NA	NA	TRBV18	TRBJ2-5	CASSPREQGNTAQYF	TGTGCCAGCTCACCCCGCGAACAGGGAAATACGGCCCAGTACTTC
15	NA	NA	TRBV9	TRBJ2-1	CASSVSGNPYNEQFF	TGTGCCAGCAGCGTTAGCGGAAATCCCTACAATGAGCAGTTCTTC
14	few	NA	TRBV19	TRBJ1-5	CASSYRNSNQPQHF	TGTGCCAGTAGCTACAGGAATAGCAATCAGCCCCAGCATTTT
15	NA	TRBD1	TRBV5-1	TRBJ1-4	CASSFSGTVNEKLFF	TGCGCCAGCAGCTTTTCCGGGACAGTCAATGAAAAACTGTTTTTT
14	NA	NA	TRBV5-1	TRBJ1-1	CASSLDQKNTEAFF	TGCGCCAGCAGCTTGGATCAAAAGAACACTGAAGCTTTCTTT
15	NA	NA	TRBV6-6	TRBJ1-3	CASSGTGSYRNTIYF	TGTGCCAGCAGCGGAACGGGGTCTTATCGAAACACCATATATTTT
14	NA	NA	TRBV5-1	TRBJ1-3	CASSLNELPGTIYF	TGCGCCAGCAGCTTGAATGAGCTCCCCGGCACCATATATTTT
15	NA	NA	TRBV30	TRBJ1-1	CAWSVGRGRNTEAFF	TGTGCCTGGAGTGTAGGTCGGGGGAGAAACACTGAAGCTTTCTTT
14	NA	NA	TRBV6-5	TRBJ1-6	CASSSRDLDSPLHF	TGTGCCAGCAGTTCCAGGGACTTGGACTCACCCCTCCACTTT
14	NA	TRBD1	TRBV10-3	TRBJ1-2	CAIASTGVSDGYTF	TGTGCCATCGCCTCTACAGGGGTTTCGGATGGCTACACCTTC
14	NA	TRBD2	TRBV7-2	TRBJ2-5	CASSYQSGEETQYF	TGTGCCAGCAGCTACCAAAGCGGGGAAGAGACCCAGTACTTC
14	NA	NA	TRBV18	TRBJ1-3	CASSNHGGENTIYF	TGTGCCAGCTCCAACCACGGTGGGGAAAACACCATATATTTT
13	NA	TRBD1	TRBV18	TRBJ2-2	CASSNRGTGELFF	TGTGCCAGCTCAAACAGGGGCACCGGGGAGCTGTTTTTT
14	few	NA	TRBV5-1	TRBJ2-2	CATKLAPHTGELFF	TGCGCCACTAAGCTAGCGCCGCACACCGGGGAGCTGTTTTTT
13	once	NA	TRBV5-1	TRBJ2-7	CASSPRPDSEQYF	TGCGCCAGCAGCCCGAGACCCGATTCAGAGCAGTACTTC
13	NA	NA	TRBV6-6	TRBJ1-3	CASSLSSGNTIYF	TGTGCCAGCAGTTTGAGTTCTGGAAACACCATATATTTT
14	NA	TRBD1	TRBV14	TRBJ2-3	CASSTRQGADTQYF	TGTGCCAGCAGCACTCGACAGGGTGCAGATACGCAGTATTTT
16	few	TRBD1	TRBV4-1	TRBJ1-3	CASSLGGQAVLNTIYF	TGCGCCAGCAGCCTCGGGGGACAGGCGGTTTTAAACACCATATATTTT
14	NA	NA	TRBV19	TRBJ1-4	CASSGRATNEKLFF	TGTGCCAGTAGTGGCAGAGCAACTAATGAAAAACTGTTTTTT
15	NA	NA	TRBV7-9	TRBJ1-5	CASSLGGGGNQPQHF	TGTGCCAGCAGCTTAGGGGGGGGAGGCAATCAGCCCCAGCATTTT
14	NA	NA	TRBV10-2	TRBJ2-7	CASSDPQNHYEQYF	TGCGCCAGCAGTGACCCCCAGAATCACTACGAGCAGTACTTC
12	few	NA	TRBV29-1	TRBJ2-1	CSVPIIGGLQFF	TGCAGCGTTCCCATAATTGGCGGCCTCCAGTTCTTC
16	NA	NA	TRBV2	TRBJ1-5	CASKYSRDPSNQPQHF	TGTGCCAGCAAGTATTCACGGGACCCTAGCAATCAGCCCCAGCATTTT
13	few	NA	TRBV6-1	TRBJ1-6	CASSEEGNSPLHF	TGTGCCAGCAGTGAGGAGGGCAATTCACCCCTCCACTTT
13	NA	TRBD1	TRBV6-5	TRBJ2-7	CASSLHHRGEQYF	TGTGCCAGCAGTCTCCACCACAGGGGCGAGCAGTACTTC
13	NA	NA	TRBV19	TRBJ1-6	CASSADRYSPLHF	TGTGCCAGTAGTGCTGACAGATATTCACCCCTCCACTTT
15	NA	NA	TRBV5-1	TRBJ2-6	CASSSTGTGANVLTF	TGCGCCAGCAGCTCCACAGGGACTGGGGCCAACGTCCTGACTTTC
15	once	NA	TRBV4-1	TRBJ1-6	CASSQGRNFGSPLHF	TGCGCCAGCAGCCAAGGACGCAACTTCGGGTCACCCCTCCACTTT
18	NA	NA	TRBV5-1	TRBJ1-2	CASSLGGSAITGNYGYTF	TGCGCCAGCAGCTTGGGAGGTTCTGCCATAACCGGTAACTATGGCTACACCTTC
12	NA	NA	TRBV2	TRBJ2-7	CASSPLGNEQYF	TGTGCCAGCAGTCCGCTGGGGAACGAGCAGTACTTC
13	NA	TRBD2	TRBV29-1	TRBJ2-5	CSVTTSGKETQYF	TGCAGCGTTACGACTAGCGGTAAAGAGACCCAGTACTTC